The next 32 T cell receptor beta chains were all read from a single sample in a study of cytomegalovirus exposure and HLA in healthy donors. PCR used 60 Vbeta primers and 13 Jbeta primers. Clones were sequenced by immunoSEQ multiplex PCR, and TCRdb holds only the in-frame ones, with some missing. The sample lists 100,000 to 150,000 clones, around 81% occurring once. Sample: PBMCs. The receptors were sampled from a female donor in good health and CMV-seronegative.

V is TRBV9 and J is TRBJ1-1; 10 positions match TRBD1. The CDR3 is 15 residues long. Germline values: CDR1 SGDLS, CDR2 YYNGEE. V lost 4 bases and J lost 5; bases outside the gene matches: 8. The CDR3 DNA reads as TGTGCCAGCAGCCGGGGGGGGACAGGGGCAACTGAAGCTTTCTTT. It is translated as CASSRGGTGATEAFF.

The V and J genes are TRBV7-7 and TRBJ2-1; TRBD1 is a possible D gene (6 bases). Trimming took off 5 bases at V and 0 bases at J, with 14 bases between the two ends. Germline lookup yields CDR1 SSHAT and CDR2 FNYEAQ (reference sequence). CDR3 length: 16 amino acids. The CDR3, as DNA: TGTGCCAGCAGCATTAGTACAGGGTTCTCCTACAATGAGCAGTTCTTC. It translates to CASSISTGFSYNEQFF.

This clone appeared a few times. The V and J genes are TRBV27 and TRBJ2-1; 9 bases agree with TRBD2. The CDR3 is 16 residues long. Germline V gene data show CDR1 as MNHEY and CDR2 as SMNVEV (reference sequence). The CDR3 protein is CASTEGASGKYNEQFF. The DNA of the CDR3 is TGTGCTTCGACCGAAGGGGCTAGCGGGAAATACAATGAGCAGTTCTTC.

J is TRBJ1-1 and V is TRBV28, with D hard to call. V dropped 3 bases and J dropped 9 bases, with 8 bases sitting between them. The CDR3 has 11 amino acids. Germline CDR1 and CDR2: MDHEN and SYDVKM. CDR3: CASSLRGKAFF. For the CDR3, the DNA is TGTGCCAGCAGTTTGCGAGGGAAAGCTTTCTTT.

The rearrangement links TRBV4-1 to TRBJ1-5; D remains ambiguous. Germline assignment: CDR1 MGHRA and CDR2 YSYEKL. The CDR3 totals 13 residues. V was cut by 1 base and J by 9 bases, with 10 bases left in between. The CDR3 DNA reads as TGCGCCAGCAGCCAAGTGCCGCGGGGGCCCCAGCATTTT. Translating it yields CASSQVPRGPQHF.

The V gene is TRBV2, the J gene TRBJ1-5; D unclear. CDR3 length: 15 residues. Germline CDR1 is SNHLY and CDR2 is FYNNEI. Trimming stripped 2 bases from V and 0 bases from J, with 8 bases between. The CDR3 sequence is CASSEIYSSNQPQHF. Here the CDR3 DNA reads TGTGCCAGCAGTGAAATTTACTCTAGCAATCAGCCCCAGCATTTT. The full variable domain, its missing parts supplied by reference TRBV2 and TRBJ1-5, is EPEVTQTPSHQVTQMGQEVILRCVPISNHLYFYWYRQILGQKVEFLVSFYNNEISEKSEIFDDQFSVERPDGSNFTLKIRSTKLEDSAMYFCASSEIYSSNQPQHFGDGTRLSIL.

This clone showed up just a few times. The chain links TRBV4-1 to TRBJ2-2, with D maybe TRBD1 (6 bases). CDR1 and CDR2 from the germline V gene are MGHRA and YSYEKL. The CDR3 loop spans 15 amino acids. With 3 bases removed from V and 1 base from J, the gap between germline ends came to 9 bases. CDR3 DNA: TGCGCCAGCAGCCACCTGGGACAGAACACCGGGGAGCTGTTTTTT. Amino acid sequence: CASSHLGQNTGELFF.

The rearrangement links TRBV5-6 to TRBJ2-7, with a possible D match to TRBD1 (7 bases). Trimming removed 4 bases from V and 6 bases from J, with 17 bases in between. The CDR3 has 14 amino acids. Germline lookup yields CDR1 SGHDT and CDR2 YYEEEE. In nucleotides, the CDR3 is TGTGCCAGCAGCCACATCGGAGGGGGCGTCGAGCAGTACTTC. It yields the protein CASSHIGGGVEQYF.

This clone was detected only a few times. The rearrangement links TRBV7-2 to TRBJ2-2, with 11 bases that match TRBD2. This CDR3 has 18 residues. The germline V gene has CDR1 SGHTA and CDR2 FQGNSA. V lost 1 base to trimming and J lost 4 bases; unmatched junction nucleotides: 8. This CDR3 is CASSLEPPLAGGTGELFF. The DNA of the CDR3 is TGTGCCAGCAGCTTAGAGCCCCCTCTAGCGGGAGGCACCGGGGAGCTGTTTTTT. Full variable domain (missing parts from reference TRBV7-2 and TRBJ2-2): GAGVSQSPSNKVTEKGKDVELRCDPISGHTALYWYRQSLGQGLEFLIYFQGNSAPDKSGLPSDRFSAERTGGSVSTLTIQRTQQEDSAVYLCASSLEPPLAGGTGELFFGEGSRLTVL.

The rearrangement links TRBV13 to TRBJ1-2; 7 nucleotides align to TRBD1. J gave up 6 bases and V 5 bases, and 12 bases lay outside the gene matches. In germline, CDR1 is PRHDT, CDR2 FYEKMQ (reference sequence). There are 15 residues in the CDR3. DNA of the CDR3: TGTGCCAGCAGCCACAGGGGACAAGTTCGTGATGGCTACACCTTC. It translates to CASSHRGQVRDGYTF. Together with reference TRBV13 and TRBJ1-2, the CDR3 gives the full variable domain: AAGVIQSPRHLIKEKRETATLKCYPIPRHDTVYWYQQGPGQDPQFLISFYEKMQSDKGSIPDRFSAQQFSDYHSELNMSSLELGDSALYFCASSHRGQVRDGYTFGSGTRLTVV.

This sequence joins TRBV4-2 and TRBJ1-2; TRBD1 is a possible D gene (5 bases). The CDR3 runs to 17 residues. Germline V lookup: CDR1 LGHNA, CDR2 YNFKEQ. Deletions cut 0 bases from V and 4 bases from J, with 18 bases between. The CDR3 protein is CASSQDGGGGVGYGYTF. Written as DNA, the CDR3 is TGTGCCAGCAGCCAAGACGGCGGGGGTGGGGTGGGCTATGGCTACACCTTC.

The V call is TRBV1, the J call TRBJ2-1; the table names TRBD2, a call not compared with the DNA. TRBV1 corresponds to a pseudogene. CDR3 size: 13 residues. Here the CDR3 DNA reads TGCACCAGCAACCCAAGACTACCCTCATGTGGGTTCTTC. Translation: CTSNPRLPSCGFF.

The rearrangement joins TRBV27 to TRBJ2-7, with 12 bases fitting TRBD2. Germline V gene lookup returns CDR1 MNHEY and CDR2 SMNVEV (reference sequence). CDR3 length equals 14 residues. Trimming removed 5 bases from V and 2 bases from J; junction bases left unmatched: 1. The DNA for the CDR3 is TGTGCCAGCAGTCTAGCGGGAGGGCCCTACGAGCAGTACTTC. It specifies CASSLAGGPYEQYF.

This rearrangement joins TRBV2 to TRBJ2-1; TRBD1 aligns across 10 bases. CDR1 and CDR2 from the germline V gene are SNHLY and FYNNEI. This CDR3 has 14 amino acids. V lost 8 bases and J lost 4; bases outside the gene matches: 5. The CDR3 loop reads CASVRDRGYNEQFF. CDR3 DNA: TGTGCCAGCGTCCGGGACAGGGGTTACAATGAGCAGTTCTTC.

The J gene is TRBJ1-4, the V gene TRBV19; TRBD1 might be the D (5 bases). Trimming cost V 5 bases and J 5 bases, with 12 bases left between them. There are 14 residues in the CDR3. From germline, CDR1 is LNHDA and CDR2 SQIVND (reference sequence). The CDR3 DNA sequence: TGTGCCAGTAGTGAAGGGACTTCGAATGAAAAACTGTTTTTT. Translation gives CASSEGTSNEKLFF.

The V call is TRBV2, the J call TRBJ1-1; D is perhaps TRBD1 (6 bases). The CDR3 is made up of 14 amino acids. Between the trimmed V and J ends, which lost 6 bases and 1 base, there was a span of 12 bases. The germline CDR1 and CDR2 sequences are SNHLY and FYNNEI. Here the CDR3 reads CASRGAPWNTEAFF. CDR3 bases: TGTGCCAGCAGGGGGGCCCCCTGGAACACTGAAGCTTTCTTT. The whole variable domain, remainder taken from reference TRBV2 and TRBJ1-1, is EPEVTQTPSHQVTQMGQEVILRCVPISNHLYFYWYRQILGQKVEFLVSFYNNEISEKSEIFDDQFSVERPDGSNFTLKIRSTKLEDSAMYFCASRGAPWNTEAFFGQGTRLTVV.

This chain links TRBV11-2 with TRBJ2-5; no clear D gene. V was trimmed by 1 base and J by 1 base, leaving 4 bases between them. Germline CDR1 is SGHAT and CDR2 is FQNNGV. This CDR3 has 13 amino acids. The DNA for the CDR3 is TGTGCCAGCAGCTTAGGAGCCCAAGAGACCCAGTACTTC. The encoded protein is CASSLGAQETQYF.

V usage is TRBV4-1 and J usage is TRBJ1-4, with TRBD1 identical over 10 bases. V lost 5 bases to trimming and J lost 8 bases; unmatched junction nucleotides: 11. Germline-derived CDR1 and CDR2 are MGHRA and YSYEKL. This CDR3 is 16 amino acids long. CDR3 nucleotides: TGCGCCAGCAGCTACGGACAGGGGGTTGCTTCGGAAAAACTGTTTTTT. This codes for CASSYGQGVASEKLFF.

The chain couples TRBV5-4 to TRBJ2-1, with D maybe TRBD2 (6 bases). Germline CDR1 reads SGHNT; CDR2 reads YYREEE (reference sequence). V lost 4 bases to trimming and J lost 0 bases, with 14 bases between them. This CDR3 region has 16 residues. CDR3 sequence: CASSGGLPDSYNEQFF. The CDR3 DNA is TGTGCCAGCAGCGGAGGGCTACCTGACTCCTACAATGAGCAGTTCTTC.

The chain joins TRBV7-3 to TRBJ2-7, with TRBD2 matching over 13 bases. CDR3 length: 16 residues. Germline CDR1 reads SGHTA; CDR2 reads FQGTGA. Trimming took 4 bases from V and 5 from J; bases not matched to a gene: 8. CDR3 in amino acids: CASSSGLAGALNEQYF. The CDR3 DNA reads TGTGCCAGCAGCTCAGGACTAGCGGGGGCCTTGAACGAGCAGTACTTC.

The table lists this clone with a few counts. The chain recombines TRBV5-5 with TRBJ2-2; D is possibly TRBD1 (5 bases). There are 16 residues in the CDR3. Germline V gives CDR1 SGHKS, CDR2 YYEKEE (reference sequence). V lost 4 bases, J lost 4 bases, and 17 bases lay in between. In nucleotides, the CDR3 is TGTGCCAGCAGCCCTCGGTGGCAGGGTGGCACCGGGGAGCTGTTTTTT. Translated: CASSPRWQGGTGELFF.

This clone has a handful of counts. V and J are TRBV5-1 and TRBJ2-4; 9 bases are shared with TRBD1. From germline, CDR1 is SGHRS and CDR2 YFSETQ. The CDR3 is 17 residues long. Unmatched junction bases numbered 8, after V lost 4 bases and J lost 0 bases. The CDR3 nucleotides read TGCGCCAGCAGCGCCGGACAGGGGACCCTAGCCAAAAACATTCAGTACTTC. Amino acid sequence: CASSAGQGTLAKNIQYF. The full variable domain, completed using reference TRBV5-1 and TRBJ2-4, is KAGVTQTPRYLIKTRGQQVTLSCSPISGHRSVSWYQQTPGQGLQFLFEYFSETQRNKGNFPGRFSGRQFSNSRSEMNVSTLELGDSALYLCASSAGQGTLAKNIQYFGAGTRLSVL.

The V gene is TRBV28, the J gene TRBJ1-1; unclear D gene. This CDR3 spans 14 amino acids. CDR1 is MDHEN and CDR2 is SYDVKM in the germline V gene. Trimming took 0 bases from V and 6 from J, leaving 11 bases between them. The CDR3 nucleotides read TGTGCCAGCAGTTTATGGACCGAGCGTCCTGAAGCTTTCTTT. Translated, it gives CASSLWTERPEAFF.

Only a few counts were recorded for this clone. The chain uses TRBV7-2 and TRBJ1-1, with D uncertain. The germline V gene encodes CDR1 SGHTA and CDR2 FQGNSA. The CDR3 spans 16 residues. The V and J ends lost 3 bases and 0 bases respectively, with 14 bases between them. CDR3 sequence: CASSLSGGKLNTEAFF. Written as DNA, the CDR3 is TGTGCCAGCAGCTTGAGTGGAGGCAAATTGAACACTGAAGCTTTCTTT.

The gene calls are TRBV19 and TRBJ1-2; 7 nucleotides line up with TRBD1. V was pared by 1 base and J by 4 bases, with 6 bases of the junction left unmatched. The CDR3 is made up of 15 amino acids. Germline loops: CDR1 LNHDA, CDR2 SQIVND (reference sequence). In DNA, the CDR3 is TGTGCCAGTAGTATAGGAACAGGGGATACCTATGGCTACACCTTC. Translation: CASSIGTGDTYGYTF. Full variable domain (missing parts from reference TRBV19 and TRBJ1-2): DGGITQSPKYLFRKEGQNVTLSCEQNLNHDAMYWYRQDPGQGLRLIYYSQIVNDFQKGDIAEGYSVSREKKESFPLTVTSAQKNPTAFYLCASSIGTGDTYGYTFGSGTRLTVV.

This chain uses TRBV9 with TRBJ2-1; 10 bases match TRBD2. Germline CDR1 is SGDLS and CDR2 is YYNGEE. This CDR3 has 18 amino acids. The J segment lost 9 bases and the V segment lost 3 bases, leaving 18 bases of the junction unmatched. CDR3 nucleotides: TGTGCCAGCAGCGCTGAGGGGGGATCTAGCGGGAGCGTCTCTGAGCAGTTCTTC. Protein product: CASSAEGGSSGSVSEQFF.

V usage is TRBV19 and J usage is TRBJ2-6; TRBD1 matches at 8 bases. Germline values: CDR1 LNHDA, CDR2 SQIVND (reference sequence). The ends lost 5 bases at V and 2 bases at J; junction bases unmatched: 2. The CDR3 has 15 amino acids. As DNA, the CDR3 is TGTGCCAGTAGTCCACAGGGGGCTGGGGCCAACGTCCTGACTTTC. Protein sequence: CASSPQGAGANVLTF.

This clone was counted a few times. The chain links TRBV7-3 to TRBJ2-1; TRBD2 matches at 9 bases. Germline V gives CDR1 SGHTA, CDR2 FQGTGA. The J segment lost 6 bases and the V segment lost 6 bases, leaving 6 bases of the junction unmatched. This CDR3 has 14 residues. CDR3 sequence: CASRPAGGRNEQFF. The CDR3 region has the DNA TGTGCCAGCAGGCCAGCGGGGGGCCGCAATGAGCAGTTCTTC.

The chain links TRBV19 to TRBJ1-1, with TRBD1 matching 7 bases. J lost 4 bases, V lost 5 bases, and 4 bases had no gene match. In germline, CDR1 is LNHDA, CDR2 SQIVND (reference sequence). The CDR3 covers 13 residues. The CDR3 DNA sequence: TGTGCCAGTAGTCCGGGGACAGTCACTGAAGCTTTCTTT. As protein: CASSPGTVTEAFF.

The chain recombines TRBV5-4 with TRBJ2-3; D ambiguous. Per the germline V gene, CDR1 is SGHNT and CDR2 is YYREEE (reference sequence). V lost 3 bases to trimming and J lost 1 base, with 6 bases between them. This CDR3 spans 13 amino acids. The CDR3 DNA follows: TGTGCCAGCAGCTCTCCAGGCACAGATACGCAGTATTTT. Its translation: CASSSPGTDTQYF.

The genes are TRBV5-1 and TRBJ2-7, with 10 bases aligning to TRBD1. This CDR3 has 15 amino acids. With 4 bases clipped from V and 5 bases from J, the junction kept 9 bases outside the gene matches. Per germline, CDR1 SGHRS and CDR2 YFSETQ. The CDR3 spells CASSPETGGMDEQYF. As DNA, the CDR3 is TGCGCCAGCAGCCCAGAGACAGGGGGCATGGACGAGCAGTACTTC.

This sequence joins TRBV11-3 and TRBJ2-1; D call uncertain. The CDR3 has 12 residues. Germline loops: CDR1 SGHNT, CDR2 YENEEA. Trimming removed 5 bases from V and 7 bases from J, with 9 bases in between. The CDR3 loop reads CASSDHGNEQFF. The CDR3 DNA reads as TGTGCCAGCAGCGATCACGGGAATGAGCAGTTCTTC.